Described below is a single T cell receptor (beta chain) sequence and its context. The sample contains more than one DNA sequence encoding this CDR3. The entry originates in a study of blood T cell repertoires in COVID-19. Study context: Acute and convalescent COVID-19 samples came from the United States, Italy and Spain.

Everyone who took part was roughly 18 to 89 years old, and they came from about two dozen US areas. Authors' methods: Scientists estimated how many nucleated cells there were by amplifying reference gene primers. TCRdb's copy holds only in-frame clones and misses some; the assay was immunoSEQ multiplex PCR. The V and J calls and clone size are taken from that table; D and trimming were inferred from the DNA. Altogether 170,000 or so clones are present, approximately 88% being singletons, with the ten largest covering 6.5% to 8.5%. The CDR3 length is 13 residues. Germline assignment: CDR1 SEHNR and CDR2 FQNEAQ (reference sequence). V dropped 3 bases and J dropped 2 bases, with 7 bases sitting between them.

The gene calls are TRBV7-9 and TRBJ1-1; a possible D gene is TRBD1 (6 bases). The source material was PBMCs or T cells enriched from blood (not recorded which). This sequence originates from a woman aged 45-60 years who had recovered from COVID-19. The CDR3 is CASSLTGNTEAFF. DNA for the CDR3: TGTGCCAGCAGCTTGACAGGTAACACTGAAGCTTTCTTT.